This T cell receptor beta chain is from a study of T cells in Graves' hyperthyroidism and ophthalmopathy. Findings and limits, study-wide: Researchers report that a 13 V-J model separated ophthalmopathy from stable hyperthyroidism.

Each patient was aged 18 to 65 and had newly diagnosed hyperthyroidism of under 2 months' duration. TCR beta CDR3 region amplification was performed from RNA transcripts. HTBI primers were the set used in a first-round RT-PCR of the TCR CDR3. Using its own MiXCR run on the multiplex PCR reads, TCRdb lists one record per CDR3 protein. Of around 300,000 distinct CDR3 sequences in the sample, around 13% were seen once. This clonotype was counted at least ten times. As yet, its antigen is unknown. Sequencing was performed on blood. The clonotype comes from a woman between 40 and 50 years old with Graves' hyperthyroidism.

As DNA, the CDR3 is TGTGCCACCAGTGTTACTAGCGGGAGTCGGGGCACAGATACGCAGTATTTT. It encodes CATSVTSGSRGTDTQYF. The chain has TRBV24-1 and TRBJ2-3; 11 bases are shared with TRBD2. Germline CDR1 KGHDR, CDR2 SFDVKD. This CDR3 region has 17 residues. The trim removed 5 bases at V and 1 base at J, leaving 7 bases unmatched.